Below are 2 T cell receptor beta chains sequenced from a single sample in a study of T cell responses to AZD1222 COVID-19 vaccine. The data were produced by immunoSEQ multiplex PCR, yet TCRdb's version contains in-frame clones alone and is incomplete. Of tens of thousands of clones listed, roughly 87% are singletons. The source was peripheral blood, collected on day 0 of MenACWY control vaccination. The receptors stem from an adult in good health.

The chain has TRBV28 and TRBJ2-1; tentatively, D is TRBD2 (5 bases). From germline, CDR1 is MDHEN and CDR2 SYDVKM. CDR3 length: 15 residues. The V gene lost 6 bases and the J gene lost 5 bases, with 17 bases spanning the gap. The CDR3 nucleotides are TGTGCCAGCAGCGCAGGACCCATCGGGAACAATGAGCAGTTCTTC. Amino acid sequence: CASSAGPIGNNEQFF.

The chain carries TRBV6-2 or TRBV6-3 and TRBJ2-7, with D maybe TRBD2 (6 bases). Germline-derived CDR1 and CDR2 are MNHEY and SVGEGT. Between the trimmed V and J ends, which lost 6 bases and 8 bases, there was a span of 29 bases. CDR3 length: 17 amino acids. The chain's CDR3 is CASSHRTIPTSDPQQYF. As DNA, the CDR3 is TGTGCCAGCAGCCACCGGACTATTCCTACGAGTGACCCCCAGCAGTACTTC.